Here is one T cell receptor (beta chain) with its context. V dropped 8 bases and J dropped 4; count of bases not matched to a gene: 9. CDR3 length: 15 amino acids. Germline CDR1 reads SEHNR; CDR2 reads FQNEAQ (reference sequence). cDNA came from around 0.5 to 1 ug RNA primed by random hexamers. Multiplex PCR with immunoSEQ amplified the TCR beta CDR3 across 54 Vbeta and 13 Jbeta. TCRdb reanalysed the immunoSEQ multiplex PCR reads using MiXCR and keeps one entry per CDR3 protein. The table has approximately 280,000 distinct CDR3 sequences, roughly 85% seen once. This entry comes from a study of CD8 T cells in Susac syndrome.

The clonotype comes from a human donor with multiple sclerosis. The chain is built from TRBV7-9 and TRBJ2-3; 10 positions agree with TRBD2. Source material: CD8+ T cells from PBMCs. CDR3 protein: CASAGLAGVSDTQYF. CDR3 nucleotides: TGTGCCAGCGCCGGCCTAGCGGGAGTATCAGATACGCAGTATTTT.